A single TCR beta chain is shown here with its context. The antigen is unknown. This sample is part of a study of cytomegalovirus exposure and HLA in healthy donors. General observations from the study: Links to common viral pathogens appeared, in a later analysis, for several of the most significant clusters. Later genetic work tied a missense DCLRE1C variant to beta-chain V and J trimming. The presence/absence work took it that sequencing depth was about the same across donors. The only immune exposure information that was available was CMV serostatus.

The PCR contained 60 Vbeta and 13 Jbeta primers. Only in-frame clones appear in the TCRdb table, and some are missing; sequencing was by immunoSEQ multiplex PCR. The sample contains fewer than 200,000 clones, around 88% of which appear only once. J gave up 6 bases and V 3 bases, and 5 bases lay outside the gene matches. CDR3 size: 12 residues. Germline CDR1 SQVTM, CDR2 ANQGSEA. The chain is built from TRBV29-1 and TRBJ2-7; 7 bases fit TRBD1. The sequence came from a man aged 35-49 years in good health and CMV-seropositive. The sequenced sample was PBMCs. CDR3 in amino acids: CSVETGYGEQYF. The CDR3 DNA reads as TGCAGCGTTGAGACAGGGTATGGCGAGCAGTACTTC.